These 20 T cell receptor beta chains share one sample of origin, sequenced in a study of CDR3 diversity in severe acne. TCRdb reprocessed the PCR reads via MiXCR and lists one record per CDR3 protein. The sample holds about 76,000 distinct CDR3 sequences, under 65% seen once. Sequencing was performed on blood. The receptors here all came from a male donor in good health, without acne.

This clonotype was seen at least ten times. The V gene is TRBV25-1, the J gene TRBJ1-1; no firm D call. Per germline, CDR1 MGHDK and CDR2 SYGVNS. The CDR3 length is 13 residues. The V end lost 6 bases, the J end lost 2 bases, and 10 bases lay between the germline ends. The CDR3 loop reads CASRTDLNTEAFF. For the CDR3, the DNA is TGTGCCAGCAGGACGGATCTTAACACTGAAGCTTTCTTT.

The sample holds a few counts of this clonotype. The chain combines TRBV7-8 with TRBJ1-1, with 7 bases identical to TRBD1. The CDR3 is 15 residues long. The J segment lost 1 base and the V segment lost 7 bases, leaving 9 bases of the junction unmatched. CDR1 SGHVS and CDR2 FQNEAQ come from the germline V gene. Here the CDR3 reads CASTNRTGQNTEAFF. The CDR3 coding sequence is TGTGCCAGCACCAACAGGACAGGCCAGAACACTGAAGCTTTCTTT.

The chain combines TRBV24-1 with TRBJ1-2, with 8 positions matching TRBD1. V lost 6 bases, J lost 4 bases, and 9 bases stayed unmatched. The CDR3 is 15 amino acids. Germline loops: CDR1 KGHDR, CDR2 SFDVKD. CDR3 sequence (DNA): TGTGCCACCAGTAAACCCCGGACAGGGTCCTATGGCTACACCTTC. Encoded protein: CATSKPRTGSYGYTF.

This clonotype turned up a few times. V gene TRBV29-1 combines with J gene TRBJ1-3; D not resolved. The germline V gene encodes CDR1 SQVTM and CDR2 ANQGSEA. The CDR3 has 13 residues. V was pared by 4 bases and J by 5 bases, with 12 bases between. CDR3 in DNA: TGCAGCGTTGGGCAGGAGGAAAGAAACACCATATATTTT. Protein product: CSVGQEERNTIYF.

The chain is built from TRBV9 and TRBJ2-1; possibly TRBD1 or TRBD2 for D (7 bases each). The CDR3 is 16 amino acids. Trimming stripped 4 bases from V and 4 bases from J, with 18 bases between. Germline V gene sequence: CDR1 SGDLS, CDR2 YYNGEE. CDR3 residues: CASSPGGGGAYNEQFF. The CDR3 coding sequence is TGTGCCAGCAGCCCAGGGGGGGGGGGGGCGTACAATGAGCAGTTCTTC. Full variable domain (remainder filled in from reference TRBV9 and TRBJ2-1): DSGVTQTPKHLITATGQRVTLRCSPRSGDLSVYWYQQSLDQGLQFLIQYYNGEERAKGNILERFSAQQFPDLHSELNLSSLELGDSALYFCASSPGGGGAYNEQFFGPGTRLTVL.

The chain recombines TRBV2 with TRBJ2-2; 9 bases map to TRBD1. Trimming removed 6 bases from V and 6 bases from J; junction bases left unmatched: 8. In germline, CDR1 is SNHLY, CDR2 FYNNEI. CDR3 length equals 15 residues. The CDR3 DNA reads as TGTGCCAGCAGCCCCGACAGGGGGGGGCCCGGGGAGCTGTTTTTT. It is translated as CASSPDRGGPGELFF.

CDR3 in amino acids: CASLGGAMSNQPQHF. DNA of the CDR3: TGTGCCAGCCTAGGGGGGGCTATGAGCAATCAGCCCCAGCATTTT. The V gene is TRBV2, the J gene TRBJ1-5; a possible D gene is TRBD1 (6 bases). The CDR3 contains 15 residues. The germline V gene has CDR1 SNHLY and CDR2 FYNNEI. The V and J ends lost 8 bases and 1 base respectively, with 15 bases between them.

The genes are TRBV5-4 and TRBJ1-5; TRBD1 matches at 7 bases. Germline trimming cut 3 bases from V and 7 bases from J; bases unmatched to any gene: 7. CDR1 and CDR2 (germline): SGHNT, YYREEE (reference sequence). This CDR3 comprises 14 residues. The CDR3 DNA reads TGTGCCAGCAGCTCGACAGGGTTCGGGCAGCCCCAGCATTTT. It translates to CASSSTGFGQPQHF.

The V gene is TRBV5-1, the J gene TRBJ2-7, with 14 bases aligning to TRBD2. The CDR3 consists of 16 residues. With 4 bases clipped from V and 0 bases from J, the junction kept 3 bases outside the gene matches. The V gene's germline CDR1 is SGHRS and CDR2 YFSETQ. The CDR3 DNA follows: TGCGCCAGCAGCACAGGGACTAGCGGGAGCTCCTACGAGCAGTACTTC. This encodes CASSTGTSGSSYEQYF.

The chain carries TRBV19 and TRBJ1-1, with D unresolved. Per germline, CDR1 LNHDA and CDR2 SQIVND (reference sequence). CDR3 length: 14 residues. The V and J ends lost 5 bases and 8 bases respectively, with 18 bases between them. CDR3 protein: CASSVASEISEAFF. The CDR3 DNA sequence: TGTGCCAGTAGTGTGGCATCCGAAATATCAGAAGCTTTCTTT.

V usage is TRBV19 and J usage is TRBJ1-1; perhaps TRBD1 as D (6 bases). This CDR3 contains 13 residues. V was trimmed by 7 bases and J by 5 bases, leaving 14 bases between them. The germline V gene has CDR1 LNHDA and CDR2 SQIVND (reference sequence). CDR3: CASTELGATEAFF. The CDR3 bases are TGTGCCAGTACGGAGCTGGGGGCGACTGAAGCTTTCTTT.

On this clonotype: Sequence at one end of the junction differs from germline and may be a read error. The V call is TRBV12-3 or TRBV12-4, the J call TRBJ2-1; TRBD2 matches at 7 bases. This CDR3 is 15 amino acids long. Here the CDR3 DNA reads TGTGCCAGCAGTCCCCCCGGGGAGCGGGGCAATGAGCAGCCCTTC. Its translation is CASSPPGERGNEQPF.

This clonotype was counted between two and nine times. The V gene is TRBV5-1, the J gene TRBJ1-1; weak D call: TRBD1 (6 bases). V lost 0 bases, J lost 1 base, and 13 bases lay in between. The CDR3 length is 16 residues. Germline CDR1 reads SGHRS; CDR2 reads YFSETQ. CDR3 protein: CASSLALGHQNTEAFF. The CDR3 nucleotides are TGCGCCAGCAGCTTGGCTCTGGGACACCAGAACACTGAAGCTTTCTTT.

The chain has TRBV5-1 and TRBJ2-7; D is uncertain. Germline-derived CDR1 and CDR2 are SGHRS and YFSETQ. The CDR3 spans 13 residues. V was clipped by 4 bases and J by 2 bases, with 10 bases between them. The CDR3 protein is CASSQQAPYEQYF. CDR3 nucleotides: TGCGCCAGCAGCCAGCAGGCCCCCTACGAGCAGTACTTC.

Comments on this clonotype: A read error may be the cause here, since a much bigger clone is one base away. This chain links TRBV4-1 with TRBJ1-5; no clear D gene. The CDR3 sequence is 15 residues long. Germline V CDR1 and CDR2: MGHRA, YSYEKL. This CDR3 is CSSSQDLYIGQPQHF. In DNA form, the CDR3 reads TGCTCCAGCAGCCAAGATCTGTATATCGGTCAGCCCCAGCATTTT.

This clonotype was seen ten or more times. The rearrangement joins TRBV28 to TRBJ2-1; D uncertain. This CDR3 is 16 amino acids long. CDR1 MDHEN and CDR2 SYDVKM come from the germline V gene. V dropped 5 bases and J dropped 6 bases, with 20 bases sitting between them. The CDR3 here is CASSPGPPSLINEQFF. CDR3 nucleotides: TGTGCCAGCAGTCCGGGTCCGCCCAGCTTGATCAATGAGCAGTTCTTC.

The gene calls are TRBV11-2 and TRBJ2-5, with 7 bases matching TRBD2. The J segment lost 10 bases and the V segment lost 1 base, leaving 3 bases of the junction unmatched. The CDR3 sequence is 12 residues long. The V gene's germline CDR1 is SGHAT and CDR2 FQNNGV. In nucleotides, the CDR3 is TGTGCCAGCAGCTTAGTTGGGGGGGACCAGTACTTC. Protein: CASSLVGGDQYF.

This clonotype was detected only a few times. CDR3 amino acids: CASGGDLYGPYEQYF. The DNA for the CDR3 is TGTGCCAGCGGTGGTGACTTATACGGCCCCTACGAGCAGTACTTC. The chain uses TRBV6-1 and TRBJ2-7, with D hard to call. Between the trimmed V and J ends, which lost 8 bases and 2 bases, there was a span of 19 bases. CDR3 length: 15 amino acids. CDR1 is MNHNS and CDR2 is SASEGT in the germline V gene.

This clonotype was detected many times. This chain joins TRBV28 and TRBJ1-5; 7 nucleotides agree with TRBD1. Germline CDR1 and CDR2: MDHEN and SYDVKM. Germline trimming cut 6 bases from V and 1 base from J; bases unmatched to any gene: 9. CDR3 length equals 16 residues. CDR3 bases: TGTGCCAGCAGCTTTCTGACAGGGAGGAGCAATCAGCCCCAGCATTTT. This translates into CASSFLTGRSNQPQHF.

The chain carries TRBV5-1 and TRBJ2-7, with a tentative D call TRBD1 (6 bases). The CDR3 length is 13 residues. Looked up from germline, CDR1 is SGHRS and CDR2 is YFSETQ. Trimming shortened V by 0 bases and J by 6 bases, and 10 bases separated the two germline ends. The CDR3 DNA reads as TGCGCCAGCAGCTTGGGGACAGTACCCGAGCAGTACTTC. This gives the protein CASSLGTVPEQYF.